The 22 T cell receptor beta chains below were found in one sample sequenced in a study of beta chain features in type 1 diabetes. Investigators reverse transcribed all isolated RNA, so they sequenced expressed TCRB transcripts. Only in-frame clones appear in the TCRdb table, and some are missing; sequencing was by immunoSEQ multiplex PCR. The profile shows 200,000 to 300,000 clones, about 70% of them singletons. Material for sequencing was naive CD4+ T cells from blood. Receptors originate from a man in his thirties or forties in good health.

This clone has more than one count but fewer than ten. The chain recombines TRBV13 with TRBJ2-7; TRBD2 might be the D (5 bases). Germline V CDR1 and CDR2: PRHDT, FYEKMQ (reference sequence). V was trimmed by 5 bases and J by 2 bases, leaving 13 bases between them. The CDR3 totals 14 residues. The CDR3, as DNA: TGTGCCAGCAGCCTCCGTTCGAGGGCCTACGAGCAGTACTTC. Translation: CASSLRSRAYEQYF.

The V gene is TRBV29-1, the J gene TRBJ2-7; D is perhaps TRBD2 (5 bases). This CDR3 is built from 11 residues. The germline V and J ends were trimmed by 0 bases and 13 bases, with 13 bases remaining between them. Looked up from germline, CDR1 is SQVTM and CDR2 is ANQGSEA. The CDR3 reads CSVEDLAGEYF. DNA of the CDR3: TGCAGCGTTGAAGATCTAGCTGGGGAATACTTC.

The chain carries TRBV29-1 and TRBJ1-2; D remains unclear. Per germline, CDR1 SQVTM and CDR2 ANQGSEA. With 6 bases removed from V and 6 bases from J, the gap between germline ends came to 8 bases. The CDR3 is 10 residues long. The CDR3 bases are TGCAGCGTCCAAGAAGATGGCTACACCTTC. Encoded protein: CSVQEDGYTF.

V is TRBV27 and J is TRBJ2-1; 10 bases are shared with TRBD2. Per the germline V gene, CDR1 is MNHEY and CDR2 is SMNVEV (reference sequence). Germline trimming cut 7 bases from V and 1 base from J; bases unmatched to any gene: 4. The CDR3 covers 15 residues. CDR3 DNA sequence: TGTGCCAGCACTCTAGCGGGGGAGTCCTACAATGAGCAGTTCTTC. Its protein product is CASTLAGESYNEQFF.

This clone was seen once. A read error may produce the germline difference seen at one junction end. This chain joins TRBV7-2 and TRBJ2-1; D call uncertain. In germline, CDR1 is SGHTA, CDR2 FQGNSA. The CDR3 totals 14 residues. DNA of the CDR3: TGTGCCAGCAGCTTCCGAGACTCCAACAATGAGCAGTTCTTC. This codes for CASSFRDSNNEQFF.

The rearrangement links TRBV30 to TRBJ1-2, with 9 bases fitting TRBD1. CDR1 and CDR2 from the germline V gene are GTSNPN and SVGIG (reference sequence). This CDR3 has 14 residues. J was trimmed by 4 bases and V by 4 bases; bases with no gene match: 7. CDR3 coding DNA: TGTGCCTGGATCACCGGGGACAGGGTCTATGGCTACACCTTC. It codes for CAWITGDRVYGYTF.

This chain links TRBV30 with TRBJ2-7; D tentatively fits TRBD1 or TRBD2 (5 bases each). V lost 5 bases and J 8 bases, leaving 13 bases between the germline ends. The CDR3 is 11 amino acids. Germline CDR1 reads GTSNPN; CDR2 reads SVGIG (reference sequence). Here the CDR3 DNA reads TGTGCCTGGGGGGACGCAAAACAGCAGTACTTC. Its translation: CAWGDAKQQYF.

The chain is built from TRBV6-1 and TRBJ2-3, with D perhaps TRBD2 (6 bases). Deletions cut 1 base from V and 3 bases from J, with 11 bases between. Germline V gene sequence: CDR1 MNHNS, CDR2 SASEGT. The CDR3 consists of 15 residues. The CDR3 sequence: CASSEVGSGTDTQYF. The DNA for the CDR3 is TGTGCCAGCAGTGAAGTTGGTAGCGGAACAGATACGCAGTATTTT.

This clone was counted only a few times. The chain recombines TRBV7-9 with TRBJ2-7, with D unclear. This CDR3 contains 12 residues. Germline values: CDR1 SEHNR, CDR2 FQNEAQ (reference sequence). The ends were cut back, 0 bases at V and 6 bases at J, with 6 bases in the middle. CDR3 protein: CASSLAAFEQYF. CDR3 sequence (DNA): TGTGCCAGCAGCTTAGCGGCTTTCGAGCAGTACTTC. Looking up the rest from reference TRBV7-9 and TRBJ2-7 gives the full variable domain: DTGVSQNPRHKITKRGQNVTFRCDPISEHNRLYWYRQTLGQGPEFLTYFQNEAQLEKSRLLSDRFSAERPKGSFSTLEIQRTEQGDSAMYLCASSLAAFEQYFGPGTRLTVT.

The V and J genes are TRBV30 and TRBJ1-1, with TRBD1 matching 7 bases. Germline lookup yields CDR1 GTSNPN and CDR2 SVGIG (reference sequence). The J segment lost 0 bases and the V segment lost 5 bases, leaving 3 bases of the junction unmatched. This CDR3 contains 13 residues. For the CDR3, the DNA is TGTGCCTGGCTGGGACAGCTGAACACTGAAGCTTTCTTT. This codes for CAWLGQLNTEAFF. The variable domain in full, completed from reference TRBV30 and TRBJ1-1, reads SQTIHQWPATLVQPVGSPLSLECTVEGTSNPNLYWYRQAAGRGLQLLFYSVGIGQISSEVPQNLSASRPQDRQFILSSKKLLLSDSGFYLCAWLGQLNTEAFFGQGTRLTVV.

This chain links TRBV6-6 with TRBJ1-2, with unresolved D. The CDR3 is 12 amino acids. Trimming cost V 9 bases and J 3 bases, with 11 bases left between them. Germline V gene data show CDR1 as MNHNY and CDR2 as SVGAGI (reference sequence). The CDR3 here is CASGYADYGYTF. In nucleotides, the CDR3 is TGTGCCAGTGGCTACGCGGACTATGGCTACACCTTC.

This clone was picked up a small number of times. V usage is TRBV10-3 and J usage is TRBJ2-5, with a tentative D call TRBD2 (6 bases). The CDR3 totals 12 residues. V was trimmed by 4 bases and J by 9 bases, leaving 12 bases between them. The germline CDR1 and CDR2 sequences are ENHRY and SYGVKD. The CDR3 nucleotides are TGTGCCATCAGTGGGACCCCGGGGGCCCAGTACTTC. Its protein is CAISGTPGAQYF.

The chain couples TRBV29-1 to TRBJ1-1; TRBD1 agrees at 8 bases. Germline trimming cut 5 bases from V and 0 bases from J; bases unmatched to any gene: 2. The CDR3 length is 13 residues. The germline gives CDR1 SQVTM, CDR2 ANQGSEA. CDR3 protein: CSVHRGMNTEAFF. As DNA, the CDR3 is TGCAGCGTTCACAGGGGGATGAACACTGAAGCTTTCTTT.

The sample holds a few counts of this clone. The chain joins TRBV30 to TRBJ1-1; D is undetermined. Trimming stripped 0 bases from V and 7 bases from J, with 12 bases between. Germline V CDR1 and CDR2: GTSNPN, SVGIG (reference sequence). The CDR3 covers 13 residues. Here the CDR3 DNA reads TGTGCCTGGAGTGTACCGGGCAGTCTTGAAGCTTTCTTT. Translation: CAWSVPGSLEAFF.

The CDR3 DNA reads TGTGCCAGCGGGAAGGGCTATGGCTACACCTTC. Protein sequence: CASGKGYGYTF. This chain connects TRBV11-2 to TRBJ1-2; no firm D call. The CDR3 is made up of 11 amino acids. Trimming removed 8 bases from V and 4 bases from J, with 8 bases in between. Germline CDR1 reads SGHAT; CDR2 reads FQNNGV. The variable domain in full, with the rest retrieved from reference TRBV11-2 and TRBJ1-2, is EAGVAQSPRYKIIEKRQSVAFWCNPISGHATLYWYQQILGQGPKLLIQFQNNGVVDDSQLPKDRFSAERLKGVDSTLKIQPAKLEDSAVYLCASGKGYGYTFGSGTRLTVV.

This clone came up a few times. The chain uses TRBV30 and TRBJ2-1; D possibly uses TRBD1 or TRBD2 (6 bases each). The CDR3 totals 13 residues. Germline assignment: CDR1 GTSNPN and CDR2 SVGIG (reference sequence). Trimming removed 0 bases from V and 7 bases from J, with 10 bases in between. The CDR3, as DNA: TGTGCCTGGAGTGTACGAGGGGGGAATGAGCAGTTCTTC. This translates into CAWSVRGGNEQFF.

The CDR3 sequence: CASTLGLAGPYEQFF. In DNA form, the CDR3 reads TGCGCCAGCACCTTAGGACTAGCGGGACCTTATGAGCAGTTCTTC. J is TRBJ2-1 and V is TRBV4-3; TRBD2 matches at 12 bases. This CDR3 contains 15 residues. CDR1 LGHNA and CDR2 YSLEER come from the germline V gene. After removal of 7 bases from V and 8 bases from J, the junction contained 9 bases not matched to a gene.

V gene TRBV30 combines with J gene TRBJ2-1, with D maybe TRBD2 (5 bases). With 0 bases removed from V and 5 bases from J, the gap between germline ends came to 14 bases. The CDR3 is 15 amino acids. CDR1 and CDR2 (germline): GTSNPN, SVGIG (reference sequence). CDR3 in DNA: TGTGCCTGGAGTGTACTGAGCGGACGAAACAATGAGCAGTTCTTC. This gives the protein CAWSVLSGRNNEQFF.

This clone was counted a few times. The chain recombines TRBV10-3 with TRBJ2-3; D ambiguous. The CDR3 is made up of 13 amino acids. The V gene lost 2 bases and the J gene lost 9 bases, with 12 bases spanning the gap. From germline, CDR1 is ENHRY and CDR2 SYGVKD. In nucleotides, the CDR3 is TGTGCCATCAGTGAGAGTCTGGTAGACACGCAGTATTTT. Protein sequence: CAISESLVDTQYF.

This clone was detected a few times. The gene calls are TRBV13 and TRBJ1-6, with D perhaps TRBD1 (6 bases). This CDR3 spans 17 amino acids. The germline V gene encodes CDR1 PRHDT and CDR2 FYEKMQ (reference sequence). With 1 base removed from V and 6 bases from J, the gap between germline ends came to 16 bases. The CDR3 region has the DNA TGTGCCAGCAGCTTAGTCACAGGGTTAATCGGTAATTCACCCCTCCACTTT. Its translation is CASSLVTGLIGNSPLHF.

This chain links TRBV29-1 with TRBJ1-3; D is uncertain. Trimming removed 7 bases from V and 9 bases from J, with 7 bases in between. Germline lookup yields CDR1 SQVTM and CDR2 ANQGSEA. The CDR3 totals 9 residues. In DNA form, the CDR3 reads TGCAGCGACATCGGCACCATATATTTT. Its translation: CSDIGTIYF.

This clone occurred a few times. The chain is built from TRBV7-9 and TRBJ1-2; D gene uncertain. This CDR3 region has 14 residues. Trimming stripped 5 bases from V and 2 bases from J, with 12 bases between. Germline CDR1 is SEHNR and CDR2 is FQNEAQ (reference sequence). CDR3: CASSDNSQNYGYTF. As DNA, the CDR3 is TGTGCCAGCAGCGACAACTCCCAAAACTATGGCTACACCTTC.